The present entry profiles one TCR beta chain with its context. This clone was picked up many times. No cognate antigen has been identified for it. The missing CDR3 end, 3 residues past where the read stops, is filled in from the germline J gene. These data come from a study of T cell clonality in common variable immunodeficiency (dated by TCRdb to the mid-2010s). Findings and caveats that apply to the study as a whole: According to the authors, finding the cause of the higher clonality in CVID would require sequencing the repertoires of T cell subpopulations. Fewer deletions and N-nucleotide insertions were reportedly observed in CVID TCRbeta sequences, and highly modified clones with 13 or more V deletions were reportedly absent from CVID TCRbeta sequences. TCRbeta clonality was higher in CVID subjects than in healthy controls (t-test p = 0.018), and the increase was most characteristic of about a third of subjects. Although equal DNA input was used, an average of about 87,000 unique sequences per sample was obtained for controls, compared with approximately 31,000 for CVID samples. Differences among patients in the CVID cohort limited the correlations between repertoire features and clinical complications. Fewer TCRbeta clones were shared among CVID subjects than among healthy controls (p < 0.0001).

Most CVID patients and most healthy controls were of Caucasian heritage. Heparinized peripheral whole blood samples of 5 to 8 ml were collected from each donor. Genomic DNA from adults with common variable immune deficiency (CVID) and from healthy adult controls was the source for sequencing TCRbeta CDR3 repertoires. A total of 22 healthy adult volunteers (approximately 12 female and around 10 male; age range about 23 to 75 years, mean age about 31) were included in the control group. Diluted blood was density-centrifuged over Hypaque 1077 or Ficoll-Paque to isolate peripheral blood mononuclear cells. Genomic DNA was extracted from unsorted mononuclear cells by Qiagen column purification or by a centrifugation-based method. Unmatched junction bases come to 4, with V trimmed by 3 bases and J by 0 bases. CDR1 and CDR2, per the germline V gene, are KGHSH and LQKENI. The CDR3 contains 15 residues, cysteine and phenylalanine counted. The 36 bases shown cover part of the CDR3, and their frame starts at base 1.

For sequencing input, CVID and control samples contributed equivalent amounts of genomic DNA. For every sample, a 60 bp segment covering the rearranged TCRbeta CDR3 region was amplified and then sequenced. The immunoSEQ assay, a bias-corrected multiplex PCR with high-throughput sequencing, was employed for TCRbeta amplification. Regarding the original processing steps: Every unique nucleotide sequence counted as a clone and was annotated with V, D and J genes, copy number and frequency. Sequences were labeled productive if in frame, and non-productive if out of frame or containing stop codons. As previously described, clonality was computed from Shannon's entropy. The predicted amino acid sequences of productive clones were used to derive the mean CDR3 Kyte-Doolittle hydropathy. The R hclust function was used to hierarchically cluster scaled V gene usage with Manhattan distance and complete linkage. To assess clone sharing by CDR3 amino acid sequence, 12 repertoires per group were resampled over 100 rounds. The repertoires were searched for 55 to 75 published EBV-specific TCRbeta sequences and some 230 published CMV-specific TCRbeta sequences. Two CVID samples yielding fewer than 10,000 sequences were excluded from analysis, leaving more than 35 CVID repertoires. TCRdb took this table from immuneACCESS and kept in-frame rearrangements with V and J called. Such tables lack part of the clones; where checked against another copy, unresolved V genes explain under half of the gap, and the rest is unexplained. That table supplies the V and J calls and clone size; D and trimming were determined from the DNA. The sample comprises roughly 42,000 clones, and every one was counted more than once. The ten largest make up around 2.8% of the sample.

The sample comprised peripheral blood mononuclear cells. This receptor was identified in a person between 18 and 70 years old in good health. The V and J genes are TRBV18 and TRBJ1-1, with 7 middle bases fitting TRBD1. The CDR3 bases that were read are TGTGCCAGCTCACCTATGACAGGGATGAACACTGAA. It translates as CASSPMTGMNTE. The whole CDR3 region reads CASSPMTGMNTEAFF.